These 18 T cell receptor beta chains were all obtained from the same sample, sequenced in a study of beta chain features in type 1 diabetes. Since all of the isolated RNA was reverse transcribed, expressed TCRB transcripts were what got sequenced. Sequencing used immunoSEQ multiplex PCR; TCRdb keeps in-frame clones, though not all of them. The sample gives a few hundred thousand clones, approximately 11% of which show up once; about 0.015% is in the top ten. Sequencing was carried out using naive CD4+ T cells from blood. Source of these receptors: a woman aged 30 to 39 in good health.

There are a few counts of this clone. V gene TRBV2 combines with J gene TRBJ2-1; D is uncertain. Germline V gives CDR1 SNHLY, CDR2 FYNNEI. Trimming shortened V by 3 bases and J by 1 base, and 19 bases separated the two germline ends. The CDR3 covers 18 residues. The CDR3 DNA sequence: TGTGCCAGCAGTGATTCGAGTTCGATGGAGTCTTCCTACAATGAGCAGTTCTTC. It specifies CASSDSSSMESSYNEQFF. The variable domain in full, completed from reference TRBV2 and TRBJ2-1, reads EPEVTQTPSHQVTQMGQEVILRCVPISNHLYFYWYRQILGQKVEFLVSFYNNEISEKSEIFDDQFSVERPDGSNFTLKIRSTKLEDSAMYFCASSDSSSMESSYNEQFFGPGTRLTVL.

The gene calls are TRBV5-1 and TRBJ1-5; D uncertain. The CDR3 is made up of 15 amino acids. Germline V gene lookup returns CDR1 SGHRS and CDR2 YFSETQ. Trimming removed 4 bases at V and 4 bases at J, with 15 bases between. The CDR3 DNA reads as TGCGCCAGCAGCCGCACGGGCGGGGAGAATCAGCCCCAGCATTTT. Translated, it gives CASSRTGGENQPQHF.

This clone was found a few times. The J gene is TRBJ2-1, the V gene TRBV7-3; TRBD2 aligns across 9 bases. CDR3 length: 13 residues. V trimming: 2 bases; J trimming: 10 bases; junction bases outside the gene matches: 3. From germline, CDR1 is SGHTA and CDR2 FQGTGA. CDR3 DNA: TGTGCCAGCAGCTTAGTAGCGGGAGACGAGCAGTTCTTC. Residues: CASSLVAGDEQFF.

This chain connects TRBV5-1 to TRBJ2-1; TRBD2 aligns across 7 bases. The V and J ends lost 1 base and 9 bases, in that order; junction bases with no gene match: 13. Germline values: CDR1 SGHRS, CDR2 YFSETQ. This CDR3 comprises 16 residues. The CDR3 spells CASSLSKSGTGGEQFF. The CDR3 DNA reads as TGCGCCAGCAGCTTGTCCAAAAGCGGGACCGGGGGTGAGCAGTTCTTC. Full variable domain (remainder filled in from reference TRBV5-1 and TRBJ2-1): KAGVTQTPRYLIKTRGQQVTLSCSPISGHRSVSWYQQTPGQGLQFLFEYFSETQRNKGNFPGRFSGRQFSNSRSEMNVSTLELGDSALYLCASSLSKSGTGGEQFFGPGTRLTVL.

V gene TRBV6-6 combines with J gene TRBJ2-5, with 8 bases lining up with TRBD1. This CDR3 comprises 12 residues. Per germline, CDR1 MNHNY and CDR2 SVGAGI (reference sequence). The V gene end was trimmed by 6 bases and the J gene end by 13 bases; junction bases not matched to a gene: 10. The CDR3 protein is CASSIDRGALYF. The CDR3 DNA reads TGTGCCAGCAGCATCGACAGGGGAGCTTTGTACTTC.

The gene calls are TRBV27 and TRBJ1-2; 7 bases fit TRBD1. V shed 5 bases and J 5 bases; nucleotides not matched to a gene: 14. The CDR3 contains 16 residues. Germline V lookup: CDR1 MNHEY, CDR2 SMNVEV (reference sequence). CDR3 sequence reads: CASSREQGRGTYGYTF. The DNA of the CDR3 is TGTGCCAGCAGTCGAGAACAGGGGAGAGGGACGTATGGCTACACCTTC.

This clone was recorded a few times. The rearrangement uses TRBV6-5 and TRBJ1-2, with 9 bases that match TRBD1. V lost 8 bases to trimming and J lost 5 bases; unmatched junction nucleotides: 12. Germline CDR1 is MNHEY and CDR2 is SVGAGI. CDR3 length equals 15 residues. The CDR3 here is CASGSPGTGKYGYTF. DNA for the CDR3: TGTGCCAGCGGATCCCCCGGGACAGGGAAATATGGCTACACCTTC.

The rearrangement uses TRBV7-2 and TRBJ1-5; 7 nucleotides line up with TRBD1. This CDR3 is 15 amino acids long. Germline V gives CDR1 SGHTA, CDR2 FQGNSA. Germline trimming cut 4 bases from V and 4 bases from J; bases unmatched to any gene: 7. The DNA of the CDR3 is TGTGCCAGCAGCTCCGGGGACAGCCAGAATCAGCCCCAGCATTTT. Protein sequence: CASSSGDSQNQPQHF.

V and J are TRBV7-3 and TRBJ2-1, with D possibly being TRBD2 (5 bases). The CDR3 has 13 amino acids. Germline assignment: CDR1 SGHTA and CDR2 FQGTGA. Trimming took 1 base from V and 8 from J, leaving 9 bases between them. The CDR3 loop is CASSLSGSDEQFF. DNA for the CDR3: TGTGCCAGCAGCTTAAGTGGGAGTGATGAGCAGTTCTTC.

In this sample, this clone turned up a few times. The rearrangement links TRBV5-6 to TRBJ1-1, with a tentative D call TRBD1 (5 bases). The CDR3 loop spans 12 amino acids. Germline lookup yields CDR1 SGHDT and CDR2 YYEEEE. V was cut by 0 bases and J by 10 bases, with 10 bases left in between. The CDR3 DNA follows: TGTGCCAGCAGCTTGGGGGGCGGGGTAGCTTTCTTT. Protein product: CASSLGGGVAFF.

This clone was seen more than once but under ten times. The chain uses TRBV19 and TRBJ2-3, with D hard to call. V was shortened by 6 bases and J by 2 bases, with 9 bases between the two germline ends. There are 13 residues in the CDR3. CDR1 is LNHDA and CDR2 is SQIVND in the germline V gene (reference sequence). Here the CDR3 reads CASRVTSTDTQYF. CDR3 DNA sequence: TGTGCCAGTAGGGTTACTTCCACAGATACGCAGTATTTT.

The table lists this clone with a few counts. The chain is built from TRBV4-3 and TRBJ2-5; tentatively, D is TRBD1 (5 bases). CDR1 is LGHNA and CDR2 is YSLEER in the germline V gene. This CDR3 spans 16 amino acids. V was pared by 1 base and J by 1 base, with 13 bases between. CDR3 residues: CASSQVTGSVQETQYF. CDR3 nucleotides: TGCGCCAGCAGCCAAGTTACAGGTTCCGTCCAAGAGACCCAGTACTTC.

In this sample, this clone turned up a few times. The V call is TRBV6-5, the J call TRBJ2-5; perhaps TRBD1 as D (6 bases). Looked up from germline, CDR1 is MNHEY and CDR2 is SVGAGI. The germline V and J ends were trimmed by 7 bases and 4 bases, with 10 bases remaining between them. There are 12 residues in the CDR3. The CDR3 sequence is CASIQGGETQYF. CDR3 in DNA: TGTGCCAGCATACAGGGCGGAGAGACCCAGTACTTC.

Note on this clone: The identical CDR3 is also encoded by other nucleotide sequences in the sample. The chain employs TRBV29-1 and TRBJ2-3; 14 bases are shared with TRBD2. Germline trimming cut 4 bases from V and 4 bases from J; bases unmatched to any gene: 4. The germline CDR1 and CDR2 sequences are SQVTM and ANQGSEA. This CDR3 region has 15 residues. CDR3 protein: CSVAGTSGSPDTQYF. The CDR3 DNA sequence: TGCAGCGTTGCCGGGACTAGCGGGAGTCCAGATACGCAGTATTTT.

A few counts support this clone. An end of the junction differs from the germline gene, which may be a read error. The V and J genes are TRBV7-3 and TRBJ2-1; D uncertain. This CDR3 has 14 residues. Germline CDR1 SGHTA, CDR2 FQGTGA. The CDR3 loop reads CASSLTGGYIEQFF. The CDR3 DNA reads TGTGCCAGCAGCTTAACTGGCGGATACATTGAGCAGTTCTTC. The full variable domain, completed using reference TRBV7-3 and TRBJ2-1, is GAGVSQTPSNKVTEKGKYVELRCDPISGHTALYWYRQSLGQGPEFLIYFQGTGAADDSGLPNDRFFAVRPEGSVSTLKIQRTERGDSAVYLCASSLTGGYIEQFFGPGTRLTVL.

The chain links TRBV6-5 to TRBJ2-7; D might be TRBD1 (6 bases). The CDR3 runs to 15 residues. Trimming took 6 bases from V and 0 from J, leaving 15 bases between them. Germline CDR1 reads MNHEY; CDR2 reads SVGAGI. In DNA, the CDR3 is TGTGCCAGCAGACGACCTGGACAGCCCTCCTACGAGCAGTACTTC. Translating it yields CASRRPGQPSYEQYF.

The chain combines TRBV6-5 with TRBJ2-1; 10 nucleotides agree with TRBD2. The V segment lost 5 bases and the J segment 3 bases; nucleotides outside the gene matches: 4. The CDR3 extends over 15 amino acids. Germline CDR1 is MNHEY and CDR2 is SVGAGI. Here the CDR3 DNA reads TGTGCCAGCAGTCCCAGCGGGGGGGGCTACAATGAGCAGTTCTTC. Protein: CASSPSGGGYNEQFF.

The chain uses TRBV6-4 and TRBJ1-3; D remains unclear. CDR3 length: 11 residues. Between the trimmed V and J ends, which lost 7 bases and 6 bases, there was a span of 7 bases. CDR1 is MRHNA and CDR2 is SNTAGT in the germline V gene. CDR3 sequence (DNA): TGTGCCAGCACCCTAGAAAACACCATATATTTT. It is translated as CASTLENTIYF.